The 19 T cell receptor beta chains listed next were all sequenced from one sample in a study of cytomegalovirus exposure and HLA in healthy donors. PCR employed 60 Vbeta and 13 Jbeta primers. TCRdb's copy holds only in-frame clones and misses some; the assay was immunoSEQ multiplex PCR. The sample records 90,000 to 150,000 clones, roughly 77% being singletons. Sequenced sample: PBMCs. The receptors derive from a man between 35 and 55 years old in good health and CMV-seronegative.

This clone occurred once. The V call is TRBV27, the J call TRBJ2-1; 8 bases map to TRBD2. The length of the CDR3 is 14 residues. Unmatched junction bases numbered 8, after V lost 6 bases and J lost 7 bases. The germline V gene encodes CDR1 MNHEY and CDR2 SMNVEV (reference sequence). CDR3 bases: TGTGCCAGCAGCATTAGCGGGGTTGATAATGAGCAGTTCTTC. Residues: CASSISGVDNEQFF.

The chain carries TRBV30 and TRBJ2-2, with 8 bases fitting TRBD2. V gave up 2 bases and J gave up 6 bases; unmatched junction bases: 11. Per the germline V gene, CDR1 is GTSNPN and CDR2 is SVGIG (reference sequence). This CDR3 is 16 amino acids long. The CDR3 region has the DNA TGTGCCTGGAGTCCTTCGACGGGGGGGCTGGCCGGGGAGCTGTTTTTT. Its protein is CAWSPSTGGLAGELFF.

V gene TRBV6-5 combines with J gene TRBJ2-7, with D possibly being TRBD1 (6 bases). V was trimmed by 4 bases and J by 2 bases, leaving 15 bases between them. Germline CDR1 and CDR2: MNHEY and SVGAGI. The CDR3 has 15 residues. The CDR3 is CASSFQRDMPYEQYF. In nucleotides, the CDR3 is TGTGCCAGCAGTTTTCAAAGGGACATGCCCTACGAGCAGTACTTC.

V is TRBV2 and J is TRBJ1-5, with D perhaps TRBD1 (5 bases). The V end lost 3 bases, the J end lost 2 bases, and 14 bases lay between the germline ends. The germline V gene encodes CDR1 SNHLY and CDR2 FYNNEI. The CDR3 length is 16 residues. For the CDR3, the DNA is TGTGCCAGCAGTGAGGGGGGAATCAGTCGCAATCAGCCCCAGCATTTT. Amino acid sequence: CASSEGGISRNQPQHF. Full variable domain (rest looked up from reference TRBV2 and TRBJ1-5): EPEVTQTPSHQVTQMGQEVILRCVPISNHLYFYWYRQILGQKVEFLVSFYNNEISEKSEIFDDQFSVERPDGSNFTLKIRSTKLEDSAMYFCASSEGGISRNQPQHFGDGTRLSIL.

This rearrangement joins TRBV9 to TRBJ2-2, with 11 bases identical to TRBD2. CDR3 size: 15 residues. After removal of 3 bases from V and 7 bases from J, the junction contained 5 bases not matched to a gene. Germline lookup yields CDR1 SGDLS and CDR2 YYNGEE. CDR3 nucleotide sequence: TGTGCCAGCAGCGCCTCTAGCGGGGGGCACGGGGAGCTGTTTTTT. This sequence encodes CASSASSGGHGELFF.

The chain joins TRBV30 to TRBJ1-2; D might be TRBD1 (6 bases). Germline CDR1 GTSNPN, CDR2 SVGIG (reference sequence). The CDR3 has 13 residues. V was shortened by 3 bases and J by 4 bases, with 12 bases between the two germline ends. This chain's CDR3 is CAWSAGDAYGYTF. CDR3 in DNA: TGTGCCTGGAGCGCAGGGGATGCCTATGGCTACACCTTC.

The chain carries TRBV7-8 and TRBJ1-2; the D is unclear. The germline V gene encodes CDR1 SGHVS and CDR2 FQNEAQ. V gave up 10 bases and J gave up 0 bases, with 9 bases separating them. CDR3 length: 12 amino acids. CDR3 DNA sequence: TGTGCCACCCATCCCCCTAACTATGGCTACACCTTC. This gives the protein CATHPPNYGYTF.

The chain uses TRBV6-7 and TRBJ2-2; the match to TRBD1 covers 7 bases. TRBV6-7 counts as an open reading frame of uncertain function. V gave up 8 bases and J gave up 3 bases; unmatched junction bases: 15. The length of the CDR3 is 17 residues. The CDR3 sequence is CASETGWTNVYTGELFF. The CDR3 coding sequence is TGTGCCAGCGAGACAGGGTGGACCAACGTTTACACCGGGGAGCTGTTTTTT.

The V gene is TRBV4-3, the J gene TRBJ1-6; D is unclear. This CDR3 spans 13 amino acids. CDR1 LGHNA and CDR2 YSLEER come from the germline V gene. V lost 0 bases, J lost 9 bases, and 6 bases lay in between. CDR3 nucleotide sequence: TGCGCCAGCAGCCAAGACCTTTTTTCACCCCTCCACTTT. Translating gives CASSQDLFSPLHF.

This chain connects TRBV27 to TRBJ1-1; 7 positions match TRBD1. Germline V gives CDR1 MNHEY, CDR2 SMNVEV (reference sequence). The V segment lost 5 bases and the J segment 1 base; nucleotides outside the gene matches: 4. The CDR3 has 14 residues. The CDR3 is CASSNSGGNTEAFF. The CDR3 region has the DNA TGTGCCAGCAGTAACTCAGGGGGGAACACTGAAGCTTTCTTT.

This sequence joins TRBV7-9 and TRBJ2-1; 13 nucleotides align to TRBD2. Losses at the gene ends were 5 bases for V and 9 bases for J; bases not matched to a gene: 7. Per the germline V gene, CDR1 is SEHNR and CDR2 is FQNEAQ (reference sequence). The CDR3 covers 15 residues. This CDR3 reads CASSPRTSGRGEQFF. CDR3 sequence (DNA): TGTGCCAGCAGCCCCCGGACTAGCGGGAGAGGTGAGCAGTTCTTC.

This chain joins TRBV19 and TRBJ1-5; 10 bases fit TRBD1. This CDR3 has 18 amino acids. Germline CDR1 and CDR2: LNHDA and SQIVND (reference sequence). Trimming removed 5 bases from V and 1 base from J; junction bases left unmatched: 11. CDR3 bases: TGTGCCAGTAGTGACTGGACAGGGGGAGGATTGAGCAATCAGCCCCAGCATTTT. This codes for CASSDWTGGGLSNQPQHF.

This chain links TRBV4-3 with TRBJ2-7; 7 bases fit TRBD2. Germline lookup yields CDR1 LGHNA and CDR2 YSLEER. This CDR3 is 17 amino acids long. The trim removed 0 bases at V and 6 bases at J, leaving 14 bases unmatched. The CDR3 bases are TGCGCCAGCAGCCAAGATCTGGGGGGAGGGCTTTGGTCCGAGCAGTACTTC. This encodes CASSQDLGGGLWSEQYF.

This sequence joins TRBV5-1 and TRBJ1-1; 10 bases are a match to TRBD1. The length of the CDR3 is 14 residues. Trimming at V came to 4 bases and at J to 7 bases, leaving 7 bases not matched to a gene. The germline V gene has CDR1 SGHRS and CDR2 YFSETQ. CDR3: CASSPDRGRNEAFF. The DNA of the CDR3 is TGCGCCAGCAGCCCCGACAGGGGGCGGAATGAAGCTTTCTTT.

This sequence joins TRBV6-6 and TRBJ2-2, with D possibly matching TRBD1 (5 bases). The CDR3 covers 13 residues. V was pared by 6 bases and J by 7 bases, with 12 bases between. CDR1 and CDR2 from the germline V gene are MNHNY and SVGAGI (reference sequence). The CDR3: CASRLRVDGELFF. CDR3 bases: TGTGCCAGCAGACTCAGGGTGGACGGGGAGCTGTTTTTT.

CDR3 in DNA: TGCAGCGTTGAGATGGCGGGTGCGGCGGAGGGAGAGCAGTACTTC. Amino acid sequence: CSVEMAGAAEGEQYF. The V and J genes are TRBV29-1 and TRBJ2-7; D perhaps matches TRBD2 (6 bases). CDR1 and CDR2 (germline): SQVTM, ANQGSEA. The V and J ends lost 3 bases and 7 bases respectively, with 22 bases between them. CDR3 length: 15 amino acids.

This clone was found a few times. The rearrangement joins TRBV4-2 to TRBJ2-7, with 7 bases identical to TRBD2. Germline V gene lookup returns CDR1 LGHNA and CDR2 YNFKEQ. Trimming cost V 0 bases and J 0 bases; bases outside gene matches: 8. This CDR3 region has 17 residues. CDR3 in DNA: TGTGCCAGCAGCCAAGATTCGGAGCGGGGCGGCTCCTACGAGCAGTACTTC. It specifies CASSQDSERGGSYEQYF.

The V and J genes are TRBV29-1 and TRBJ1-1; D possibly corresponds to TRBD1 (5 bases). The CDR3 consists of 18 residues. CDR1 is SQVTM, CDR2 ANQGSEA, per germline. Trimming shortened V by 7 bases and J by 3 bases, and 30 bases separated the two germline ends. CDR3 in amino acids: CSAVGQLWQGGGDTEAFF. CDR3 nucleotides: TGCAGCGCCGTGGGCCAACTCTGGCAGGGTGGAGGGGACACTGAAGCTTTCTTT.

This chain joins TRBV6-5 and TRBJ1-2, with D possibly matching TRBD1 (6 bases). Germline-derived CDR1 and CDR2 are MNHEY and SVGAGI. The CDR3 spans 12 residues. V was clipped by 10 bases and J by 4 bases, with 13 bases between them. This chain's CDR3 is CATRTEIYGYTF. DNA for the CDR3: TGTGCCACCCGGACAGAGATCTATGGCTACACCTTC.